The 26 T cell receptor beta chains given below trace back to one sample, sequenced in a study of siplizumab effects on memory and regulatory T cells. Libraries were prepared by immunoSEQ multiplex PCR; TCRdb keeps only in-frame clonotypes and omits some of them. The sample contains 100,000 or so clones, 94% of which appear only once. Sequenced material: Tregs sorted from blood. The source is a human donor in good health.

The V and J genes are TRBV7-9 and TRBJ2-3, with D hard to call. Germline V gene data show CDR1 as SEHNR and CDR2 as FQNEAQ (reference sequence). V shed 3 bases and J shed 5 bases, with 3 bases lying between them. This CDR3 contains 11 residues. The CDR3 DNA is TGTGCCAGCAGCTTCGAAGATACGCAGTATTTT. Amino acids: CASSFEDTQYF. Based on the CDR3 plus reference TRBV7-9 and TRBJ2-3, the full variable domain is DTGVSQNPRHKITKRGQNVTFRCDPISEHNRLYWYRQTLGQGPEFLTYFQNEAQLEKSRLLSDRFSAERPKGSFSTLEIQRTEQGDSAMYLCASSFEDTQYFGPGTRLTVL.

This chain links TRBV13 with TRBJ1-2, with D unclear. Germline V lookup: CDR1 PRHDT, CDR2 FYEKMQ (reference sequence). Between the trimmed V and J ends, which lost 8 bases and 4 bases, there was a span of 14 bases. This CDR3 is built from 13 residues. The CDR3 nucleotides read TGTGCCAGCTCCTATATGACGAGCTATGGCTACACCTTC. Residues: CASSYMTSYGYTF.

This clone was seen a single time. The chain combines TRBV27 with TRBJ2-1; the D is unclear. With 6 bases removed from V and 7 bases from J, the gap between germline ends came to 16 bases. Germline V gene sequence: CDR1 MNHEY, CDR2 SMNVEV (reference sequence). The CDR3 sequence is 14 residues long. The CDR3 loop reads CASRILKRWNEQFF. Here the CDR3 DNA reads TGTGCCAGCAGAATTTTAAAAAGGTGGAATGAGCAGTTCTTC.

The rearrangement links TRBV19 to TRBJ1-1; TRBD1 matches at 8 bases. The V and J ends lost 6 bases and 4 bases, in that order; junction bases with no gene match: 7. The V gene's germline CDR1 is LNHDA and CDR2 SQIVND (reference sequence). The length of the CDR3 is 14 residues. This chain's CDR3 is CASRRGQGFTEAFF. CDR3 DNA sequence: TGTGCCAGTAGGAGAGGACAGGGTTTCACTGAAGCTTTCTTT.

CDR3 region: CASSSLPGLAGVRYEQFF. CDR3 coding DNA: TGCGCCAGCAGCTCTCTGCCGGGACTAGCGGGAGTCAGGTATGAGCAGTTCTTC. The V call is TRBV5-1, the J call TRBJ2-1; the match to TRBD2 covers 14 bases. The V segment lost 3 bases and the J segment 8 bases; nucleotides outside the gene matches: 13. In germline, CDR1 is SGHRS, CDR2 YFSETQ. The CDR3 loop spans 18 amino acids.

This chain connects TRBV4-1 to TRBJ2-3; 16 positions match TRBD2. The V gene end was trimmed by 2 bases and the J gene end by 6 bases; junction bases not matched to a gene: 14. The germline V gene has CDR1 MGHRA and CDR2 YSYEKL. CDR3 length equals 20 residues. The CDR3 nucleotides are TGCGCCAGCAGCCAACCCCAAACCGGGACTAGCGGGAGGGCCGGGGATACGCAGTATTTT. This gives the protein CASSQPQTGTSGRAGDTQYF.

The chain carries TRBV9 and TRBJ2-7, with no clear D. The CDR3 consists of 15 residues. Germline CDR1 is SGDLS and CDR2 is YYNGEE. V was trimmed by 0 bases and J by 2 bases, leaving 12 bases between them. Written as DNA, the CDR3 is TGTGCCAGCAGCGTAGGGTTGGCGACTGCCTACGAGCAGTACTTC. It is translated as CASSVGLATAYEQYF. Variable domain in full (rest from reference TRBV9 and TRBJ2-7): DSGVTQTPKHLITATGQRVTLRCSPRSGDLSVYWYQQSLDQGLQFLIQYYNGEERAKGNILERFSAQQFPDLHSELNLSSLELGDSALYFCASSVGLATAYEQYFGPGTRLTVT.

The gene calls are TRBV7-8 and TRBJ2-3; 14 bases line up with TRBD2. Germline assignment: CDR1 SGHVS and CDR2 FQNEAQ. V trimming: 2 bases; J trimming: 7 bases; junction bases outside the gene matches: 8. CDR3 length equals 17 residues. This CDR3 is CASSLIWGLAGVNTQYF. CDR3 in DNA: TGTGCCAGCAGCTTAATATGGGGACTAGCGGGAGTTAATACGCAGTATTTT.

The chain combines TRBV27 with TRBJ1-5, with D unclear. Germline loops: CDR1 MNHEY, CDR2 SMNVEV (reference sequence). CDR3 length: 14 amino acids. The V end lost 2 bases, the J end lost 0 bases, and 5 bases lay between the germline ends. For the CDR3, the DNA is TGTGCCAGCAGTTTAAGGTCTAGCAATCAGCCCCAGCATTTT. Amino acids: CASSLRSSNQPQHF.

This chain links TRBV7-3 with TRBJ2-6; the D is unclear. The CDR3 is 16 amino acids. Germline lookup yields CDR1 SGHTA and CDR2 FQGTGA. Trimming removed 5 bases from V and 0 bases from J, with 11 bases in between. The CDR3 DNA reads as TGTGCCAGCAGCCCCCCGTGGGGCTCTGGGGCCAACGTCCTGACTTTC. Translating gives CASSPPWGSGANVLTF.

This chain links TRBV29-1 with TRBJ2-1, with 7 bases that match TRBD2. CDR3 length equals 12 residues. V shed 6 bases and J 6 bases; nucleotides not matched to a gene: 5. Germline values: CDR1 SQVTM, CDR2 ANQGSEA. The CDR3 DNA follows: TGCAGCGTGAACGGGAGGCGCAATGAGCAGTTCTTC. The encoded protein is CSVNGRRNEQFF.

V is TRBV5-1 and J is TRBJ1-2, with 9 bases that match TRBD1. The CDR3 is 18 amino acids. The J segment lost 0 bases and the V segment lost 1 base, leaving 10 bases of the junction unmatched. CDR1 is SGHRS, CDR2 YFSETQ, per germline. CDR3 nucleotides: TGCGCCAGCAGCTTGCCCGGGCGGGACAGGGTAGCTAACTATGGCTACACCTTC. Translation: CASSLPGRDRVANYGYTF.

The rearrangement links TRBV30 to TRBJ2-7, with TRBD1 matching over 8 bases. The CDR3 sequence is 13 residues long. In germline, CDR1 is GTSNPN, CDR2 SVGIG (reference sequence). J lost 4 bases, V lost 5 bases, and 7 bases had no gene match. CDR3 bases: TGTGCCTGGTACAGGGGGTCTAGTTACGAGCAGTACTTC. Translated: CAWYRGSSYEQYF. The full variable domain, completed using reference TRBV30 and TRBJ2-7, is SQTIHQWPATLVQPVGSPLSLECTVEGTSNPNLYWYRQAAGRGLQLLFYSVGIGQISSEVPQNLSASRPQDRQFILSSKKLLLSDSGFYLCAWYRGSSYEQYFGPGTRLTVT.

This rearrangement joins TRBV6-1 to TRBJ1-2; D might be TRBD1 (6 bases). CDR1 MNHNS and CDR2 SASEGT come from the germline V gene. With 3 bases removed from V and 4 bases from J, the gap between germline ends came to 9 bases. The CDR3 has 13 residues. The CDR3 loop reads CASSERQVYGYTF. The DNA for the CDR3 is TGTGCCAGCAGTGAGAGACAGGTCTATGGCTACACCTTC.

This chain joins TRBV9 and TRBJ2-1; weak D call: TRBD2 (6 bases). The germline V gene has CDR1 SGDLS and CDR2 YYNGEE. This CDR3 region has 15 residues. V gave up 0 bases and J gave up 6 bases, with 13 bases separating them. The CDR3 sequence is CASSVAGSWGNEQFF. The CDR3 DNA sequence: TGTGCCAGCAGCGTAGCCGGGAGTTGGGGCAATGAGCAGTTCTTC. Full variable domain (missing parts from reference TRBV9 and TRBJ2-1): DSGVTQTPKHLITATGQRVTLRCSPRSGDLSVYWYQQSLDQGLQFLIQYYNGEERAKGNILERFSAQQFPDLHSELNLSSLELGDSALYFCASSVAGSWGNEQFFGPGTRLTVL.

The rearrangement links TRBV5-1 to TRBJ1-1; tentatively, D is TRBD1 (5 bases). This CDR3 contains 14 residues. CDR1 and CDR2 (germline): SGHRS, YFSETQ. V was pared by 4 bases and J by 1 base, with 11 bases between. CDR3 in DNA: TGCGCCAGCAGCCGACAGACTCGGAACACTGAAGCTTTCTTT. The encoded protein is CASSRQTRNTEAFF.

Notes on this clone: Other nucleotide sequences from this sample produce the same CDR3. CDR3 in DNA: TGTGCCAGCAGCTCTGGACTAGCGGTCACAGATACGCAGTATTTT. Protein: CASSSGLAVTDTQYF. This chain uses TRBV7-3 with TRBJ2-3, with 10 bases lining up with TRBD2. The CDR3 sequence is 15 residues long. Germline CDR1 is SGHTA and CDR2 is FQGTGA. V lost 4 bases, J lost 2 bases, and 3 bases stayed unmatched.

This clone showed up just once. This chain joins TRBV30 and TRBJ2-7; D is undetermined. Germline CDR1 reads GTSNPN; CDR2 reads SVGIG (reference sequence). This CDR3 spans 14 amino acids. V was cut by 0 bases and J by 2 bases, with 11 bases left in between. CDR3 in amino acids: CAWSVSFTAYEQYF. CDR3 nucleotides: TGTGCCTGGAGTGTATCTTTCACAGCCTACGAGCAGTACTTC.

This chain joins TRBV10-3 and TRBJ2-7, with a weak D call TRBD1 (5 bases). The CDR3 spans 14 residues. V dropped 8 bases and J dropped 3 bases, with 17 bases sitting between them. Germline-derived CDR1 and CDR2 are ENHRY and SYGVKD. CDR3 bases: TGTGCCATCTCAGGGTTTCTAGGACACTACGAGCAGTACTTC. Amino acid sequence: CAISGFLGHYEQYF.

This chain links TRBV6-6 with TRBJ1-3; D not resolved. The germline gives CDR1 MNHNY, CDR2 SVGAGI (reference sequence). V was clipped by 5 bases and J by 0 bases, with 14 bases between them. The CDR3 has 16 residues. DNA for the CDR3: TGTGCCAGCAGTACCTCAGGTATCGCCTCTGGAAACACCATATATTTT. Translation gives CASSTSGIASGNTIYF.

The V gene is TRBV6-5, the J gene TRBJ2-5; D is ambiguous. V was clipped by 5 bases and J by 5 bases, with 15 bases between them. The CDR3 is made up of 14 amino acids. The germline V gene encodes CDR1 MNHEY and CDR2 SVGAGI. The CDR3 spells CASSQRSPRETQYF. The CDR3 bases are TGTGCCAGCAGTCAGAGGAGCCCACGGGAGACCCAGTACTTC.

This chain links TRBV13 with TRBJ2-7, with unresolved D. CDR1 PRHDT and CDR2 FYEKMQ come from the germline V gene (reference sequence). Between the trimmed V and J ends, which lost 6 bases and 2 bases, there was a span of 11 bases. The CDR3 has 13 residues. The CDR3 region is CASSYRQTYEQYF. CDR3 in DNA: TGTGCCAGCAGTTACCGACAAACCTACGAGCAGTACTTC. Looking up the rest from reference TRBV13 and TRBJ2-7 gives the full variable domain: AAGVIQSPRHLIKEKRETATLKCYPIPRHDTVYWYQQGPGQDPQFLISFYEKMQSDKGSIPDRFSAQQFSDYHSELNMSSLELGDSALYFCASSYRQTYEQYFGPGTRLTVT.

This chain's CDR3 is CASSWTGEPLYGYTF. The CDR3 coding sequence is TGTGCCAGCAGTTGGACAGGGGAACCCCTCTATGGCTACACCTTC. The chain recombines TRBV28 with TRBJ1-2, with 9 bases that match TRBD1. CDR3 size: 15 residues. Losses at the gene ends were 4 bases for V and 4 bases for J; bases not matched to a gene: 7. Germline CDR1 is MDHEN and CDR2 is SYDVKM.

The rearrangement joins TRBV6-6 to TRBJ2-7; 7 bases are shared with TRBD2. The CDR3 runs 14 residues. With V trimmed by 6 bases and J by 3 bases, 8 bases remained unmatched. CDR1 is MNHNY and CDR2 is SVGAGI in the germline V gene (reference sequence). CDR3 nucleotide sequence: TGTGCCAGCAGCCGGCTAGCGGACCACTACGAGCAGTACTTC. It yields the protein CASSRLADHYEQYF.

The chain employs TRBV6-5 and TRBJ2-2; 8 bases align to TRBD1. CDR1 and CDR2 (germline): MNHEY, SVGAGI. The CDR3 runs 15 residues. V lost 5 bases to trimming and J lost 5 bases; unmatched junction nucleotides: 7. This chain's CDR3 is CASSPQGAITGELFF. For the CDR3, the DNA is TGTGCCAGCAGTCCCCAGGGGGCGATTACCGGGGAGCTGTTTTTT.

This clone showed up just once. The chain joins TRBV19 to TRBJ2-7; D uncertain. Trimming removed 3 bases from V and 6 bases from J, with 12 bases in between. CDR1 and CDR2 (germline): LNHDA, SQIVND (reference sequence). The CDR3 is made up of 13 amino acids. The CDR3 sequence: CASSIPRAGEQYF. The CDR3 coding sequence is TGTGCCAGTAGTATCCCTCGGGCTGGCGAGCAGTACTTC.